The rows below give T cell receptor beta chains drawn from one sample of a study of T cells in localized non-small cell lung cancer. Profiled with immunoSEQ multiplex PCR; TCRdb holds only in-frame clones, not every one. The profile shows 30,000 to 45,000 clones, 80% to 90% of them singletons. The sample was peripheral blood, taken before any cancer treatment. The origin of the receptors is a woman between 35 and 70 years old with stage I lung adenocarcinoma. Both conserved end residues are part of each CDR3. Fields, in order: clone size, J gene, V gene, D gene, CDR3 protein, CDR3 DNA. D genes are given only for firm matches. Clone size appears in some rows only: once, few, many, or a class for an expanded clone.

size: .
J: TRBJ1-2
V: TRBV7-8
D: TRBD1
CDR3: CASSQAAPGTGEGYTF
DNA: TGTGCCAGCAGCCAAGCCGCACCCGGGACAGGGGAAGGCTACACCTTC

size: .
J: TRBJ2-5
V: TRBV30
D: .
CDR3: CAWAYGSETQYF
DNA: TGTGCCTGGGCTTACGGGTCGGAGACCCAGTACTTC

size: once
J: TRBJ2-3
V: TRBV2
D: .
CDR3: CASTLIELDTQYF
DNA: TGTGCCAGCACCCTGATTGAACTCGATACGCAGTATTTT

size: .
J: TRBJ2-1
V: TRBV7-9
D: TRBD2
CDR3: CASIASGGLSYNEQFF
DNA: TGTGCCAGCATCGCTAGCGGGGGACTCTCCTACAATGAGCAGTTCTTC

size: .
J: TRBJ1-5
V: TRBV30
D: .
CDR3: CAWSVWGGLGQPQHF
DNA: TGTGCCTGGAGTGTATGGGGGGGGCTAGGTCAGCCCCAGCATTTT

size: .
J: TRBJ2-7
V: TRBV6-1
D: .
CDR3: CASSEGGVANPSYEQYF
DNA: TGTGCCAGCAGTGAAGGGGGAGTGGCGAATCCCTCCTACGAGCAGTACTTC

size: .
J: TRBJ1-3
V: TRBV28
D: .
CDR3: CASLSGSGNTIYF
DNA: TGTGCCAGTCTCTCGGGGTCTGGAAACACCATATATTTT

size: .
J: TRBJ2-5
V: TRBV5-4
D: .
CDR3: CASSLRTVQETQYF
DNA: TGTGCCAGCAGTCTGAGGACAGTCCAAGAGACCCAGTACTTC

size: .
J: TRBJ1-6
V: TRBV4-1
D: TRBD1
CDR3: CASSQDPRDRTYNSPLHF
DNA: TGCGCCAGCAGCCAAGATCCCCGGGACAGGACCTATAATTCACCCCTCCACTTT

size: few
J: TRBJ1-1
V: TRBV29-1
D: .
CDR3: CSAARRMNTEAFF
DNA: TGCAGCGCCGCCAGGCGAATGAACACTGAAGCTTTCTTT

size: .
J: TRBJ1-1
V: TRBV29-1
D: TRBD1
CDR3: CSVETQGAWTEAFF
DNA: TGCAGCGTTGAGACCCAGGGGGCTTGGACTGAAGCTTTCTTT

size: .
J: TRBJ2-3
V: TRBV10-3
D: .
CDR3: CAIHREDTQYF
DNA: TGTGCCATCCACAGGGAGGATACGCAGTATTTT

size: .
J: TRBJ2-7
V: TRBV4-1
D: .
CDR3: CASSQDMYEQYF
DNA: TGCGCCAGCAGCCAAGATATGTACGAGCAGTACTTC

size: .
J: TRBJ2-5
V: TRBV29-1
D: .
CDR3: CSVEGGGWTQYF
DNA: TGCAGCGTTGAAGGCGGCGGGTGGACCCAGTACTTC

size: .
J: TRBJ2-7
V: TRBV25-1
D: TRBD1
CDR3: CASQTGGVYEQYF
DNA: TGTGCCAGCCAGACAGGGGGCGTCTACGAGCAGTACTTC

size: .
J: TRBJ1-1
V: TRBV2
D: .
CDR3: CASSDGLGDTEAFF
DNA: TGTGCCAGCAGTGATGGTCTAGGGGACACTGAAGCTTTCTTT